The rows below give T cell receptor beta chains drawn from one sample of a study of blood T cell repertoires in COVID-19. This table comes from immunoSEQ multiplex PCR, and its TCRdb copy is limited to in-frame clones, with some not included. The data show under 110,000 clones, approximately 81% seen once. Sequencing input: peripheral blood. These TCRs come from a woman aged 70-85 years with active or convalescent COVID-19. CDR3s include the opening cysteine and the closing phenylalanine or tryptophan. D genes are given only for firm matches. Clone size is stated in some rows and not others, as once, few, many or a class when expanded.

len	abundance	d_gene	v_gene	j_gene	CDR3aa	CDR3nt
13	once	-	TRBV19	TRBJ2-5	CASSPPGVETQYF	TGTGCCAGTAGTCCACCAGGGGTGGAGACCCAGTACTTC
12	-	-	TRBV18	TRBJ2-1	CASSLDGNEQFF	TGTGCCAGCTCCCTCGACGGGAATGAGCAGTTCTTC
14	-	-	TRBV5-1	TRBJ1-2	CASSLDPGSGGYTF	TGCGCCAGCAGCTTGGATCCGGGATCTGGGGGCTACACCTTC
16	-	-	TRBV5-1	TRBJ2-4	CASSLADAGWSNIQYF	TGCGCCAGCAGCTTGGCCGATGCAGGGTGGTCGAACATTCAGTACTTC
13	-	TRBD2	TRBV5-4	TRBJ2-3	CANGGRGRDTQYF	TGTGCCAACGGCGGGAGGGGTCGAGATACGCAGTATTTT
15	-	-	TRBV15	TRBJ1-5	CATSSGQFSNQPQHF	TGTGCCACCAGCAGTGGACAGTTTAGCAATCAGCCCCAGCATTTT
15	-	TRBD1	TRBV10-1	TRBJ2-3	CASSELGTGGVTQYF	TGCGCCAGCAGTGAGTTGGGGACAGGAGGAGTTACGCAGTATTTT
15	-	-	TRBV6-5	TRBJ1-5	CASRGGFNVDQPQHF	TGTGCCAGTCGTGGGGGGTTTAACGTAGATCAGCCCCAGCATTTT
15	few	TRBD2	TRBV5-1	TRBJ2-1	CASSLEPSGYNEQFF	TGCGCCAGCAGCTTGGAGCCTAGCGGCTACAATGAGCAGTTCTTC
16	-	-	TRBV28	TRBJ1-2	CASIRFLGQGSYGYTF	TGTGCCAGCATACGGTTTCTTGGGCAAGGGAGCTATGGCTACACCTTC
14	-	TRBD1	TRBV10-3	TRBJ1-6	CATRTGPYNSPLHF	TGTGCCACCCGGACAGGCCCCTATAATTCACCCCTCCACTTT
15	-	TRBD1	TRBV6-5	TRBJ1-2	CASRTGGARNYGYTF	TGTGCCAGCAGAACAGGGGGCGCTCGAAACTATGGCTACACCTTC
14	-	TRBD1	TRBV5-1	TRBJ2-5	CASSPGQEQETQYF	TGCGCCAGCAGCCCGGGACAGGAGCAAGAGACCCAGTACTTC
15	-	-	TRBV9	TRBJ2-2	CASSVGEVGTGELFF	TGTGCCAGCAGCGTGGGGGAGGTAGGCACCGGGGAGCTGTTTTTT
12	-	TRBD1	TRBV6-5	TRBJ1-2	CASRDRIYGYTF	TGTGCCAGCCGGGACAGGATTTATGGCTACACCTTC
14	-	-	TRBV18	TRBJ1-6	CASSPLPENSPLHF	TGTGCCAGCTCACCACTCCCAGAAAATTCACCCCTCCACTTT
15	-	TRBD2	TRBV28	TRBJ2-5	CASSSLLGGGETQYF	TGTGCCAGCAGTTCGTTATTGGGGGGGGGAGAGACCCAGTACTTC
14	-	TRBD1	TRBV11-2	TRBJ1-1	CASSYGQANTEAFF	TGTGCCAGCAGTTACGGACAGGCGAACACTGAAGCTTTCTTT
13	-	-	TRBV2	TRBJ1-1	CASRGQYNTEAFF	TGTGCCAGCAGAGGACAGTACAACACTGAAGCTTTCTTT
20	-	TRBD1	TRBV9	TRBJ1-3	CASSPTIGDRAKSSGNTIYF	TGTGCCAGCAGCCCCACGATAGGAGACAGGGCTAAGAGCTCTGGAAACACCATATATTTT
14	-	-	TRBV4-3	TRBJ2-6	CASSSLQEANVLTF	TGCGCCAGCAGCTCTCTTCAGGAGGCCAACGTCCTGACTTTC
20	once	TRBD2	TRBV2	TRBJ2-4	CASSGLGLAGFFQAKNIQYF	TGTGCCAGCAGTGGTCTGGGACTAGCGGGGTTTTTCCAAGCCAAAAACATTCAGTACTTC
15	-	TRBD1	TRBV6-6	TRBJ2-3	CASSYGQASTDTQYF	TGTGCCAGCAGTTACGGACAGGCTAGCACAGATACGCAGTATTTT
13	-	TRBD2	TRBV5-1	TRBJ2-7	CASRFGTTYEQYF	TGCGCCAGCAGATTCGGGACTACATACGAGCAGTACTTC
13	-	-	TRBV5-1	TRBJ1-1	CASSPEASTEAFF	TGCGCCAGCAGCCCGGAGGCGAGCACTGAAGCTTTCTTT
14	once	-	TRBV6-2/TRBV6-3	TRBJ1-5	CASSFKTGSQPQHF	TGTGCCAGCAGCTTTAAGACAGGTTCTCAGCCCCAGCATTTT
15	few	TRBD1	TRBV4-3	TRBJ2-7	CASSREGQGTYEQYF	TGCGCCAGCAGCCGCGAGGGACAGGGAACCTACGAGCAGTACTTC
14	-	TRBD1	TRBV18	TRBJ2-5	CASSATGGRETQYF	TGTGCCAGCTCAGCCACAGGGGGGCGAGAGACCCAGTACTTC
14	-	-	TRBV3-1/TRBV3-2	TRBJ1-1	CASSQGQKNTEAFF	TGTGCCAGCAGCCAAGGGCAGAAGAACACTGAAGCTTTCTTT
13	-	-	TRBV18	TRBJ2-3	CASSPGHGDTQYF	TGTGCCAGCTCACCGGGACATGGGGATACGCAGTATTTT
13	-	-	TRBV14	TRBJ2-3	CASSQHSTDTQYF	TGTGCCAGCAGCCAACATAGCACAGATACGCAGTATTTT
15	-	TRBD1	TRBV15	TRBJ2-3	CATSLRTGETDTQYF	TGTGCCACCAGCCTCCGGACAGGGGAGACAGATACGCAGTATTTT
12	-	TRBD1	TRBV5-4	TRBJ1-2	CASSMDRVGYTF	TGTGCCAGCAGCATGGACAGGGTTGGCTACACCTTC
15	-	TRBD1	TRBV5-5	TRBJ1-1	CASSPNRGPDTEAFF	TGTGCCAGCAGCCCCAACAGGGGGCCGGACACTGAAGCTTTCTTT
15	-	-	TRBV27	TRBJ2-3	CASTLAARSTDTQYF	TGTGCCAGCACCCTCGCGGCACGGAGCACAGATACGCAGTATTTT
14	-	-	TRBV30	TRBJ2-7	CAWRKQGIGHEQYF	TGTGCCTGGAGAAAACAGGGTATAGGCCACGAGCAGTACTTC
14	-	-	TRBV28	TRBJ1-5	CASSLGSVNQPQHF	TGTGCCAGCAGTTTAGGCTCCGTAAATCAGCCCCAGCATTTT
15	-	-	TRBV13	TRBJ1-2	CASSLTHKASYGYTF	TGTGCCAGCAGCTTAACTCACAAGGCTAGCTATGGCTACACCTTC
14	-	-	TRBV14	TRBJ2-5	CASSQLSGQETQYF	TGTGCCAGCAGCCAATTGTCAGGCCAAGAGACCCAGTACTTC
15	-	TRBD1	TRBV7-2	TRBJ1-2	CASSPGGTSNYGYTF	TGTGCCAGCAGCCCAGGGGGGACATCTAACTATGGCTACACCTTC
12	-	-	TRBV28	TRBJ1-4	CASSRGLEKLFF	TGTGCCAGCAGTCGGGGGTTGGAAAAACTGTTTTTT
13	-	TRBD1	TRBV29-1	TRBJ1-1	CSVVRTGGTEAFF	TGCAGCGTTGTCCGGACAGGGGGCACTGAAGCTTTCTTT